Given below is one T cell receptor beta chain in context. Antigen unknown. The sample is drawn from a study of blood T cells in healthy people across ages. Overall study results and limits: A roughly linear age-dependent decrease characterized TCR beta diversity per million T cells.

The germline V gene encodes CDR1 SGHAT and CDR2 FQNNGV. The CDR3 has 15 amino acids. V gave up 1 base and J gave up 10 bases, with 19 bases separating them. Sample-barcoded 5' priming and a J-beta primer mix drove a second PCR of about 7 to 12 cycles. TCRdb re-called the 5' RACE reads with MiXCR, one entry per CDR3 protein. The sample lists 800,000 to 1,300,000 distinct CDR3 sequences; approximately 25% were seen once. Donors gave roughly 10 milliliters of peripheral blood apiece. The sample also formed part of further work on T cells of mothers and their children. That source reports: Samples were provided by three healthy Caucasian mothers and their six children. Each child contributed approximately 3.3 million TCR beta CDR3 reads, while each mother contributed over 9.5 million.

The origin of this receptor is a girl aged 2 to 9 in good health. This rearrangement joins TRBV11-2 to TRBJ1-1, with D uncertain. The sequenced material came from blood. CDR3: CASSLVRLEGAVAFF. CDR3 in DNA: TGTGCCAGCAGCTTAGTCCGACTCGAGGGTGCGGTAGCTTTCTTT.